The 27 T cell receptor beta chains below come from one sample, sequenced in a study of blood T cell repertoires in COVID-19. Sequencing used immunoSEQ multiplex PCR; TCRdb keeps in-frame clones, though not all of them. Here the sample spans fewer than 250,000 clones, approximately 83% being singletons. What was sequenced was PBMCs or T cells enriched from blood (not recorded which). The receptors stem from a woman between 35 and 50 years old who had been exposed to COVID-19.

This chain joins TRBV9 and TRBJ2-4; unclear D gene. Germline lookup yields CDR1 SGDLS and CDR2 YYNGEE. The V gene lost 0 bases and the J gene lost 6 bases, with 10 bases spanning the gap. The CDR3 is 14 amino acids. The CDR3 coding sequence is TGTGCCAGCAGCGTAGAAAGCTCCCCAAACATTCAGTACTTC. This translates into CASSVESSPNIQYF.

This rearrangement joins TRBV19 to TRBJ2-3; D is possibly TRBD1 (5 bases). CDR3 length: 15 residues. The ends were cut back, 0 bases at V and 2 bases at J, with 9 bases in the middle. From germline, CDR1 is LNHDA and CDR2 SQIVND (reference sequence). Here the CDR3 reads CASSIDSGNTDTQYF. CDR3 nucleotide sequence: TGTGCCAGTAGTATAGACTCAGGGAACACAGATACGCAGTATTTT.

The genes are TRBV19 and TRBJ1-5, with TRBD1 matching 9 bases. This CDR3 contains 15 residues. Germline values: CDR1 LNHDA, CDR2 SQIVND (reference sequence). The ends lost 7 bases at V and 5 bases at J; junction bases unmatched: 9. The CDR3 reads CASTPGTGPYQPQHF. The CDR3, as DNA: TGTGCCAGTACCCCCGGGACAGGGCCCTATCAGCCCCAGCATTTT.

This sequence joins TRBV7-2 and TRBJ2-3, with D possibly TRBD1 on 6 matching bases. V was pared by 2 bases and J by 3 bases, with 15 bases between. This CDR3 is 16 amino acids long. Germline lookup yields CDR1 SGHTA and CDR2 FQGNSA. In nucleotides, the CDR3 is TGTGCCAGCAGCTTATTACGAGGGGGTGGTACAGATACGCAGTATTTT. This codes for CASSLLRGGGTDTQYF.

The rearrangement uses TRBV10-3 and TRBJ2-3; TRBD1 matches at 10 bases. This CDR3 has 16 amino acids. Germline V gene sequence: CDR1 ENHRY, CDR2 SYGVKD. The V and J ends lost 2 bases and 4 bases, in that order; junction bases with no gene match: 6. The CDR3 DNA is TGTGCCATCAGTGAGCGAGGGGACAGGGGTGCAGATACGCAGTATTTT. As protein: CAISERGDRGADTQYF.

This chain uses TRBV5-1 with TRBJ2-6, with 9 bases matching TRBD1. V gave up 5 bases and J gave up 0 bases; unmatched junction bases: 6. The CDR3 length is 17 residues. Germline V CDR1 and CDR2: SGHRS, YFSETQ. CDR3 bases: TGCGCCAGCAGTTCGACAGGGGGTTCCTCTGGGGCCAACGTCCTGACTTTC. It is translated as CASSSTGGSSGANVLTF.

The V call is TRBV5-5, the J call TRBJ1-5; possible D gene TRBD1, 5 bases. CDR1 and CDR2 (germline): SGHKS, YYEKEE (reference sequence). The CDR3 has 14 amino acids. V gave up 0 bases and J gave up 5 bases, with 9 bases separating them. The CDR3 loop reads CASSLVTAYQPQHF. For the CDR3, the DNA is TGTGCCAGCAGCTTGGTGACAGCCTATCAGCCCCAGCATTTT.

In this sample, this clone turned up once. The chain is built from TRBV2 and TRBJ2-1, with 10 bases aligning to TRBD2. Losses at the gene ends were 7 bases for V and 7 bases for J; bases not matched to a gene: 10. The CDR3 loop spans 15 amino acids. In germline, CDR1 is SNHLY, CDR2 FYNNEI. CDR3 sequence: CASKTAGGLWNEQFF. The CDR3 DNA follows: TGTGCCAGCAAGACAGCGGGGGGGCTTTGGAATGAGCAGTTCTTC.

The chain has TRBV19 and TRBJ1-1; the D gene is possibly TRBD1 (6 bases). The CDR3 covers 16 residues. The germline V gene has CDR1 LNHDA and CDR2 SQIVND (reference sequence). Trimming cost V 7 bases and J 0 bases, with 18 bases left between them. In DNA form, the CDR3 reads TGTGCCAGTAACAAGGGGGGGGGAAGGATGAACACTGAAGCTTTCTTT. Its protein product is CASNKGGGRMNTEAFF.

The chain carries TRBV7-2 and TRBJ2-4; D is unclear. The CDR3 is 17 residues long. CDR1 and CDR2 from the germline V gene are SGHTA and FQGNSA. Trimming removed 0 bases from V and 1 base from J, with 13 bases in between. The CDR3 sequence is CASSLASTGSAKNIQYF. The CDR3 DNA sequence: TGTGCCAGCAGCTTAGCGTCAACCGGGTCGGCCAAAAACATTCAGTACTTC. The complete variable domain, with remaining parts taken from reference TRBV7-2 and TRBJ2-4, reads GAGVSQSPSNKVTEKGKDVELRCDPISGHTALYWYRQSLGQGLEFLIYFQGNSAPDKSGLPSDRFSAERTGGSVSTLTIQRTQQEDSAVYLCASSLASTGSAKNIQYFGAGTRLSVL.

This clone was observed a few times. The V gene is TRBV21-1, the J gene TRBJ1-5; the table calls TRBD1, which could not be checked here. TRBV21-1 is noted as a pseudogene. This CDR3 has 16 residues. This CDR3 is CASSNDPGQGNQPQHF. In nucleotides, the CDR3 is TGTGCCAGCAGCAATGACCCGGGACAGGGGAATCAGCCCCAGCATTTT.

The V and J genes are TRBV28 and TRBJ1-5; TRBD1 aligns across 7 bases. Germline values: CDR1 MDHEN, CDR2 SYDVKM. CDR3 length: 16 amino acids. The V gene end was trimmed by 6 bases and the J gene end by 2 bases; junction bases not matched to a gene: 10. CDR3 residues: CASSSTRGVGNQPQHF. The CDR3 coding sequence is TGTGCCAGCAGCTCGACCAGGGGGGTTGGCAATCAGCCCCAGCATTTT. Together with reference TRBV28 and TRBJ1-5, the CDR3 gives the full variable domain: DVKVTQSSRYLVKRTGEKVFLECVQDMDHENMFWYRQDPGLGLRLIYFSYDVKMKEKGDIPEGYSVSREKKERFSLILESASTNQTSMYLCASSSTRGVGNQPQHFGDGTRLSIL.

The chain couples TRBV18 to TRBJ2-3, with 8 bases fitting TRBD1. The junction had 4 bases not matched to a gene; V was cut back by 4 bases and J by 7 bases. Germline V gene lookup returns CDR1 KGHSH and CDR2 LQKENI. The CDR3 covers 13 residues. Here the CDR3 reads CASSRTGGNTQYF. The DNA for the CDR3 is TGTGCCAGCTCACGAACAGGGGGGAATACGCAGTATTTT.

V and J are TRBV7-2 and TRBJ2-3; 8 nucleotides line up with TRBD1. This CDR3 region has 15 residues. The V segment lost 3 bases and the J segment 1 base; nucleotides outside the gene matches: 3. CDR1 and CDR2 from the germline V gene are SGHTA and FQGNSA. The DNA for the CDR3 is TGTGCCAGCAGCTTCAGGGGGCGCGGCACAGATACGCAGTATTTT. As protein: CASSFRGRGTDTQYF.

This rearrangement joins TRBV5-4 to TRBJ1-2; 9 bases match TRBD1. Germline CDR1 and CDR2: SGHNT and YYREEE (reference sequence). J was trimmed by 6 bases and V by 4 bases; bases with no gene match: 13. This CDR3 has 16 amino acids. CDR3 sequence reads: CASSIDWDREVNGYTF. Written as DNA, the CDR3 is TGTGCCAGCAGCATCGACTGGGACAGGGAAGTCAATGGCTACACCTTC.

V gene TRBV12-5 combines with J gene TRBJ1-2, with 8 positions matching TRBD1. The CDR3 contains 13 residues. CDR1 and CDR2 (germline): LGHNT, FRNRAP. Unmatched junction bases numbered 4, after V lost 6 bases and J lost 4 bases. CDR3 protein: CASGTGQVYGYTF. The CDR3 DNA sequence: TGTGCTAGTGGAACGGGACAGGTCTATGGCTACACCTTC.

The chain joins TRBV2 to TRBJ1-1, with D possibly matching TRBD1 (5 bases). CDR3 length: 15 amino acids. V shed 7 bases and J shed 0 bases, with 15 bases lying between them. CDR1 is SNHLY and CDR2 is FYNNEI in the germline V gene. The CDR3 sequence is CASTTEGVLNTEAFF. The CDR3 region has the DNA TGTGCCAGCACCACCGAAGGGGTACTGAACACTGAAGCTTTCTTT.

This chain connects TRBV13 to TRBJ2-2; 9 nucleotides agree with TRBD2. Germline V CDR1 and CDR2: PRHDT, FYEKMQ (reference sequence). The V segment lost 4 bases and the J segment 2 bases; nucleotides outside the gene matches: 14. There are 19 residues in the CDR3. CDR3 nucleotides: TGTGCCAGCAGCTCTAGGGAGGTAGCGGGGGAAACAAACACCGGGGAGCTGTTTTTT. It encodes CASSSREVAGETNTGELFF.

The V and J genes are TRBV9 and TRBJ2-5; D ambiguous. Per the germline V gene, CDR1 is SGDLS and CDR2 is YYNGEE. The CDR3 is made up of 14 amino acids. Trimming removed 0 bases from V and 4 bases from J, with 10 bases in between. The CDR3 loop reads CASSVADSPETQYF. Here the CDR3 DNA reads TGTGCCAGCAGCGTAGCTGACTCGCCAGAGACCCAGTACTTC.

A single count supports this clone. V is TRBV19 and J is TRBJ1-1; no firm D call. Germline V gene data show CDR1 as LNHDA and CDR2 as SQIVND (reference sequence). The CDR3 has 12 residues. Trimming cost V 7 bases and J 1 base, with 7 bases left between them. This CDR3 is CASIGQNTEAFF. CDR3 nucleotides: TGTGCCAGTATTGGCCAGAACACTGAAGCTTTCTTT.

CDR3 protein: CASSPGTGDTEAFF. DNA for the CDR3: TGTGCCAGCTCACCAGGGACAGGGGACACTGAAGCTTTCTTT. This chain links TRBV18 with TRBJ1-1; 10 bases are shared with TRBD1. The V segment lost 2 bases and the J segment 3 bases; nucleotides outside the gene matches: 0. The germline gives CDR1 KGHSH, CDR2 LQKENI. CDR3 length equals 14 residues.

This chain uses TRBV6-2 or TRBV6-3 with TRBJ1-1, with D unresolved. CDR3 length: 11 residues. CDR1 MNHEY and CDR2 SVGEGT come from the germline V gene. V was trimmed by 4 bases and J by 7 bases, leaving 7 bases between them. CDR3 region: CASSLAGEAFF. Here the CDR3 DNA reads TGTGCCAGCAGTTTAGCGGGTGAAGCTTTCTTT.

This sequence joins TRBV9 and TRBJ1-2; 12 positions match TRBD1. V lost 4 bases, J lost 6 bases, and 10 bases stayed unmatched. This CDR3 is built from 16 residues. Germline CDR1 and CDR2: SGDLS and YYNGEE. CDR3: CASSPGGTGGVNGYTF. The DNA of the CDR3 is TGTGCCAGCAGCCCAGGGGGGACAGGGGGCGTCAATGGCTACACCTTC.

The chain carries TRBV5-5 and TRBJ1-6, with 8 nucleotides matching TRBD1. With 3 bases clipped from V and 5 bases from J, the junction kept 4 bases outside the gene matches. Germline-derived CDR1 and CDR2 are SGHKS and YYEKEE (reference sequence). The length of the CDR3 is 15 residues. The CDR3 DNA follows: TGTGCCAGCAGCTCGGGCAGGGGGCATAATTCACCCCTCCACTTT. Protein: CASSSGRGHNSPLHF.

This clone was observed a handful of times. The V and J genes are TRBV7-9 and TRBJ1-2; D is unresolved. The germline V gene encodes CDR1 SEHNR and CDR2 FQNEAQ (reference sequence). The germline V and J ends were trimmed by 1 base and 8 bases, with 8 bases remaining between them. The CDR3 sequence is 12 residues long. DNA of the CDR3: TGTGCCAGCAGCTTAGGGTCTGGCGGCTACACCTTC. Its translation: CASSLGSGGYTF.

The J gene is TRBJ2-5, the V gene TRBV10-3, with 9 bases matching TRBD2. This CDR3 is built from 14 residues. Germline loops: CDR1 ENHRY, CDR2 SYGVKD. V lost 6 bases and J lost 2; bases outside the gene matches: 4. CDR3 sequence reads: CAISRLAEQETQYF. CDR3 DNA: TGTGCCATCAGCCGACTAGCGGAGCAAGAGACCCAGTACTTC.

This chain joins TRBV6-5 and TRBJ2-5; 7 bases fit TRBD2. Germline V gene lookup returns CDR1 MNHEY and CDR2 SVGAGI. The CDR3 length is 13 residues. V shed 6 bases and J 5 bases; nucleotides not matched to a gene: 6. The chain's CDR3 is CASSLGGKETQYF. CDR3 coding DNA: TGTGCCAGCAGCCTCGGGGGGAAGGAGACCCAGTACTTC.